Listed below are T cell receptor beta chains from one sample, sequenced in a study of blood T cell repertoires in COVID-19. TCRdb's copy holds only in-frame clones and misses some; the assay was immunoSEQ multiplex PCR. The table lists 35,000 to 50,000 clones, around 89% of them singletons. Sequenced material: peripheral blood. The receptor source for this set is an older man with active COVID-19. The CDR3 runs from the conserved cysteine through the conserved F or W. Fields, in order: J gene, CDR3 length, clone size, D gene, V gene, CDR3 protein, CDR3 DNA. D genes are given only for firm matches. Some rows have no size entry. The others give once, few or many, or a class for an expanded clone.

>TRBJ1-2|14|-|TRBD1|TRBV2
CASSEVRTGYGYTF
TGTGCCAGCAGTGAAGTTCGGACAGGCTATGGCTACACCTTC
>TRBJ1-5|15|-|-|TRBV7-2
CASSYTGVSNQPQHF
TGTGCCAGCAGCTATACCGGGGTTAGCAATCAGCCCCAGCATTTT
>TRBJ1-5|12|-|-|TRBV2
CASSTGNQPQHF
TGTGCCAGCAGTACGGGGAACCAGCCCCAGCATTTT
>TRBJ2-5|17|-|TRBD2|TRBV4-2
CASSQDGRAGGSETQYF
TGTGCCAGCAGCCAAGATGGGCGAGCGGGGGGCAGTGAGACCCAGTACTTC
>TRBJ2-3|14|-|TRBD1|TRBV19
CASSNQGQRDTQYF
TGTGCCAGTAGTAACCAGGGACAGAGAGATACGCAGTATTTT
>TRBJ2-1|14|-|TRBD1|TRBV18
CASSPSDRGKEQFF
TGTGCCAGCTCACCATCGGACAGGGGGAAGGAGCAGTTCTTC
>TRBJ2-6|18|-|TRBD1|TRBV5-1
CASSLGRDRGAGANVLTF
TGCGCCAGCAGCTTGGGCCGGGACAGGGGTGCTGGGGCCAACGTCCTGACTTTC
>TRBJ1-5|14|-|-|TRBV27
CASSFLSGMATQHF
TGTGCCAGCAGTTTCCTCAGCGGCATGGCTACCCAGCATTTT
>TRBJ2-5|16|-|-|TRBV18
CASSPGRGTGKETQYF
TGTGCCAGCTCACCGGGACGGGGAACAGGGAAAGAGACCCAGTACTTC
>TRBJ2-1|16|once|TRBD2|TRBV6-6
CASSKQTSGEYNEQFF
TGTGCCAGCAGTAAACAGACTAGCGGGGAATACAATGAGCAGTTCTTC
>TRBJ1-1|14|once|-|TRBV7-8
CASSLAGTLGEAFF
TGTGCCAGCAGCTTAGCCGGGACTCTAGGCGAAGCTTTCTTT
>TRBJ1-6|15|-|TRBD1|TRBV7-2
CASSLGTGTNSPLHF
TGTGCCAGCAGCTTAGGGACAGGGACTAATTCACCCCTCCACTTT
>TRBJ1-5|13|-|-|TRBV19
CASSPGDNQPQHF
TGTGCCAGTAGCCCCGGGGACAATCAGCCCCAGCATTTT
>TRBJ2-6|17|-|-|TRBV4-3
CASSQVVSISGANVLTF
TGCGCCAGCAGCCAAGTAGTATCGATCTCTGGGGCCAACGTCCTGACTTTC
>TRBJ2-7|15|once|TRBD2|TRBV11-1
CASSMGLADSYEQYF
TGTGCCAGCAGCATGGGACTAGCGGACTCCTACGAGCAGTACTTC
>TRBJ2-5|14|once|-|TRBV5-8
CASSLKLAHETQYF
TGTGCCAGCAGCTTGAAACTAGCCCATGAGACCCAGTACTTC
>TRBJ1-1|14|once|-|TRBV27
CASSLLGHNTEAFF
TGTGCCAGCAGTTTATTGGGCCATAACACTGAAGCTTTCTTT
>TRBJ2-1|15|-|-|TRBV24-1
CATSREGGRRNEQFF
TGTGCCACCTCCCGCGAGGGGGGGCGGAGGAATGAGCAGTTCTTC
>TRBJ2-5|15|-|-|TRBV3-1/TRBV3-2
CASSPLGQVGETQYF
TGTGCCAGCAGCCCGTTGGGGCAGGTTGGCGAGACCCAGTACTTC
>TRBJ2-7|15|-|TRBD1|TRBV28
CASSSRRTGAYEQYF
TGTGCCAGCAGTTCGCGGCGGACAGGAGCCTACGAGCAGTACTTC
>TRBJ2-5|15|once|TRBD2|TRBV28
CASSPRYLAGRTQYF
TGTGCCAGCAGCCCCCGCTACCTAGCGGGGAGGACCCAGTACTTC
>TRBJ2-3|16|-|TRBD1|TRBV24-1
CATSESGTGGTDTQYF
TGTGCCACCAGTGAGTCCGGGACAGGGGGCACAGATACGCAGTATTTT
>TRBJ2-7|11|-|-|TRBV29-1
CSAGSGNEQYF
TGCAGCGCGGGGTCAGGAAACGAGCAGTACTTC
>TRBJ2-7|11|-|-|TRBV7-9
CASSQREEQYF
TGTGCCAGCAGCCAACGCGAGGAGCAGTACTTC
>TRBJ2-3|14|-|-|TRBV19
CASIARGHTDTQYF
TGTGCCAGTATCGCGCGGGGGCACACAGATACGCAGTATTTT
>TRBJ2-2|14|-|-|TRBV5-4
CASSLKSGTGELFF
TGTGCCAGCAGCCTCAAATCGGGCACCGGGGAGCTGTTTTTT
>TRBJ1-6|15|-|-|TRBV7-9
CASSPQLGRRSPLHF
TGTGCCAGCAGCCCACAACTAGGACGTCGTTCACCCCTCCACTTT